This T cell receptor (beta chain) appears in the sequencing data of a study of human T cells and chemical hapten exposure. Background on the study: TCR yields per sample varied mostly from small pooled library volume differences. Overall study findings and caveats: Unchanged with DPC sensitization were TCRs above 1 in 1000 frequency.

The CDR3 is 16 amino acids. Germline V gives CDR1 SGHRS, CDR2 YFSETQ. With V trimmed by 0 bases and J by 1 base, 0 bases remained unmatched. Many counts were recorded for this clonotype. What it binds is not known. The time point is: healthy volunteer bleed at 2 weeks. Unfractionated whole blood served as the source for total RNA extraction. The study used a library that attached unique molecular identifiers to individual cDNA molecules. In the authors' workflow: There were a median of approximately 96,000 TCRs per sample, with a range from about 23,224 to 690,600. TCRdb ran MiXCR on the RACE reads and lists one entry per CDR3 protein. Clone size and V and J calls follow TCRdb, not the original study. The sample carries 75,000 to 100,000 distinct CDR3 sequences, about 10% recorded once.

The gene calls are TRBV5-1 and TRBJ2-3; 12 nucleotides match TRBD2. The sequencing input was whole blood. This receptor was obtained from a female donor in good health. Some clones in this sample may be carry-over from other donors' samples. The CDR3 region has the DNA TGCGCCAGCAGCTTGGGACTAGCGGGAGGCACAGATACGCAGTATTTT. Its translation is CASSLGLAGGTDTQYF.